The T cell receptor beta chain under discussion was sequenced for a study of shared clonotypes between healthy human individuals. This clone was recorded only once. Its antigen is as yet unknown. The CDR3 length is 14 residues. The germline V gene encodes CDR1 MDHEN and CDR2 SYDVKM. The V end lost 6 bases, the J end lost 8 bases, and 19 bases lay between the germline ends. Study-level findings and limits: Among donors, the sharing of clonotypes was expected to be influenced by sequencing depth.

Original processing methods: Owing to the provision of junction-only sequences devoid of quality scores by immunoSEQ, filtering differed. Assay: immunoSEQ multiplex PCR; the TCRdb copy retains only in-frame clones and omits some. V and J calls and clone size are as listed in that table; D and trimming were resolved from the DNA. The repertoire has 1 million to 1.3 million clones, approximately 78% of them found once; the top ten carry 0.5% to 0.65%. This chain uses TRBV28 with TRBJ1-2; possibly TRBD1 for D (5 bases). This TCR was sampled from a man aged 18 to 29 in good health. Some clones in this sample may be carry-over from other donors' samples. Specimen: memory CD4+ T cells from PBMCs. Subset in this sample: CD45RA-negative fraction. The CDR3 protein is CASSEGGGIGGYTF. The CDR3 bases are TGTGCCAGCAGCGAGGGCGGGGGAATAGGCGGCTACACCTTC.